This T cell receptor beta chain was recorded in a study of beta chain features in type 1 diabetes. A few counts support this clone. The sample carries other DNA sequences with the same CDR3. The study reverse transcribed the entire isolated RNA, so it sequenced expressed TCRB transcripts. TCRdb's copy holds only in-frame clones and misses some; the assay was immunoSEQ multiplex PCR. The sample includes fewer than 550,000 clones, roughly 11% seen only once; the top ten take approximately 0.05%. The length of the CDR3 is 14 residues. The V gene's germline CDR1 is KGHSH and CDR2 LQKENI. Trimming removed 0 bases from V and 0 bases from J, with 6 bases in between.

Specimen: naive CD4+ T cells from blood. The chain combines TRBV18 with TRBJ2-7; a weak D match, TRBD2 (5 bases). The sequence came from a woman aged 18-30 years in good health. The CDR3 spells CASSPPGSSYEQYV. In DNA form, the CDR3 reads TGTGCCAGCTCACCACCAGGGAGCTCCTACGAGCAGTACGTC.